A single sample gave rise to the 13 T cell receptor beta chains below, sequenced in a study of T-cell reconstitution after alpha-beta-depleted transplantation in children. Unique molecular identifiers tagged the TCRbeta library. TCRdb called the PCR reads again in MiXCR, with one record for every CDR3 protein. In the table there are 490,000 or so distinct CDR3 sequences, 8% to 11% of which are singletons. The specimen was PBMCs, collected before TCRalphabeta/CD19-depleted stem cell transplant. These TCRs come from a child aged 2 to 15 with inherited bone marrow failure, due to receive a stem cell transplant.

About this clonotype: A read error is possible here, since a much larger clone lies one base away. The chain combines TRBV12-3 or TRBV12-4 with TRBJ2-3; 8 nucleotides line up with TRBD2. V lost 4 bases, J lost 5 bases, and 8 bases stayed unmatched. The length of the CDR3 is 15 residues. The CDR3: CASSWGGRTEDTQYF. As DNA, the CDR3 is TGTGCCAGCAGTTGGGGCGGGAGGACTGAAGATACGCAGTATTTT.

J is TRBJ2-7 and V is TRBV20-1; D unresolved. Germline V gene data show CDR1 as DFQATT and CDR2 as SNEGSKA (reference sequence). Trimming shortened V by 3 bases and J by 3 bases, and 12 bases separated the two germline ends. The CDR3 is 13 amino acids. Here the CDR3 reads CSAREPTGYEQYF. Here the CDR3 DNA reads TGCAGTGCTAGGGAGCCGACTGGCTACGAGCAGTACTTC.

This clonotype has a handful of counts. This rearrangement joins TRBV19 to TRBJ2-2; possibly TRBD1 or TRBD2 for D (6 bases each). Per the germline V gene, CDR1 is LNHDA and CDR2 is SQIVND (reference sequence). Between the trimmed V and J ends, which lost 5 bases and 0 bases, there was a span of 10 bases. The CDR3 totals 15 residues. The CDR3 loop reads CASSAGHTNTGELFF. The CDR3 nucleotides are TGTGCCAGTAGTGCGGGACATACGAACACCGGGGAGCTGTTTTTT.

This clonotype was counted many times. V usage is TRBV6-2 or TRBV6-3 and J usage is TRBJ1-2; no reliable D call. Per germline, CDR1 MNHEY and CDR2 SVGEGT. The V end was cut by 6 bases, the J end by 5 bases, with 16 bases between. The CDR3 length is 14 residues. CDR3 coding DNA: TGTGCCAGCAGATCACCGGATGGACTTTATGGCTACACCTTC. Its protein product is CASRSPDGLYGYTF.

This clonotype has at least ten counts. The chain recombines TRBV20-1 with TRBJ2-7, with 7 nucleotides matching TRBD2. Germline CDR1 reads DFQATT; CDR2 reads SNEGSKA (reference sequence). V trimming: 0 bases; J trimming: 6 bases; junction bases outside the gene matches: 14. This CDR3 is built from 16 residues. CDR3 sequence: CSARDFAGATGTEQYF. CDR3 in DNA: TGCAGTGCTAGAGATTTTGCGGGAGCGACTGGGACCGAGCAGTACTTC.

This clonotype was observed many times. This chain uses TRBV6-2 or TRBV6-3 with TRBJ2-7; a weak D match, TRBD2 (5 bases). Trimming stripped 8 bases from V and 6 bases from J, with 14 bases between. Germline V gene sequence: CDR1 MNHEY, CDR2 SVGEGT. The CDR3 covers 12 residues. The CDR3 DNA reads TGTGCCAGCGGGAGAGGGTTTATCGAGCAGTACTTC. Its translation: CASGRGFIEQYF.

The V and J genes are TRBV5-5 and TRBJ1-1, with D maybe TRBD1 (6 bases). The V end lost 1 base, the J end lost 8 bases, and 15 bases lay between the germline ends. This CDR3 is built from 14 residues. CDR1 and CDR2 from the germline V gene are SGHKS and YYEKEE (reference sequence). CDR3 DNA sequence: TGTGCCAGCAGCTTGCTTCTTGGGGGCTGGGAAGCTTTCTTT. It translates to CASSLLLGGWEAFF.

This clonotype was recorded many times. V usage is TRBV19 and J usage is TRBJ2-1, with 9 nucleotides matching TRBD2. The CDR3 runs 15 residues. Looked up from germline, CDR1 is LNHDA and CDR2 is SQIVND (reference sequence). Trimming cost V 6 bases and J 4 bases; bases outside gene matches: 7. In DNA, the CDR3 is TGTGCCAGTAGCCGGGGGACTAGCCCTTACAATGAGCAGTTCTTC. This codes for CASSRGTSPYNEQFF.

This clonotype was seen ten or more times. This chain connects TRBV4-2 to TRBJ1-2; D might be TRBD1 (5 bases). Trimming stripped 0 bases from V and 0 bases from J, with 11 bases between. The CDR3 has 16 amino acids. CDR1 and CDR2 (germline): LGHNA, YNFKEQ. The CDR3 region has the DNA TGTGCCAGCAGCCAAGAGGCAGGGCCTGCTAACTATGGCTACACCTTC. It yields the protein CASSQEAGPANYGYTF.

This clonotype was counted many times. This sequence joins TRBV7-9 and TRBJ2-7; D call uncertain. This CDR3 contains 14 residues. The germline V gene encodes CDR1 SEHNR and CDR2 FQNEAQ (reference sequence). V was shortened by 1 base and J by 0 bases, with 7 bases between the two germline ends. This CDR3 is CASSLDKSSYEQYF. The CDR3 DNA sequence: TGTGCCAGCAGCTTAGACAAGAGCTCCTACGAGCAGTACTTC.

The table lists this clonotype with many counts. This chain connects TRBV4-3 to TRBJ2-1; no clear D gene. The germline gives CDR1 LGHNA, CDR2 YSLEER. Trimming cost V 4 bases and J 1 base, with 8 bases left between them. This CDR3 comprises 14 residues. CDR3 DNA: TGCGCCAGCAGCCCCTGGGTATCCTACAATGAGCAGTTCTTC. This sequence encodes CASSPWVSYNEQFF.

The genes are TRBV6-1 and TRBJ2-7; TRBD2 agrees at 7 bases. CDR3 length equals 17 residues. The V and J ends lost 6 bases and 0 bases, in that order; junction bases with no gene match: 14. CDR1 MNHNS and CDR2 SASEGT come from the germline V gene. The CDR3 here is CASSPLAGVGYSYEQYF. CDR3 nucleotide sequence: TGTGCCAGCAGCCCCCTCGCGGGAGTAGGGTACTCCTACGAGCAGTACTTC.

This clonotype was picked up many times. An end of the junction does not agree with germline; a read error may underlie this. The V gene is TRBV13, the J gene TRBJ2-7, with 11 positions matching TRBD1. CDR1 is PRHDT and CDR2 is FYEKMQ in the germline V gene (reference sequence). There are 14 residues in the CDR3. The CDR3 sequence is CASSLGDRGEEQYF. As DNA, the CDR3 is TGTGCCAGCAGCCTAGGGGACAGGGGGGAGGAGCAGTACTTC.